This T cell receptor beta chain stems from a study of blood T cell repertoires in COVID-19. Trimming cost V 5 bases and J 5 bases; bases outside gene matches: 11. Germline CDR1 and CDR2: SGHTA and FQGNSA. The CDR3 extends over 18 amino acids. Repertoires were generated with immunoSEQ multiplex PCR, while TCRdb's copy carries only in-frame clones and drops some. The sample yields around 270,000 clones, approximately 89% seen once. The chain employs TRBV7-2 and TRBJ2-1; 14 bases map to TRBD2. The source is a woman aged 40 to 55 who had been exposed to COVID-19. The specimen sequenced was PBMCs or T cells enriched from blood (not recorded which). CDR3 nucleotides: TGTGCCAGCAGCCGCCGCGGGACTAGCGGGAGTAGGGACAATGAGCAGTTCTTC. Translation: CASSRRGTSGSRDNEQFF.